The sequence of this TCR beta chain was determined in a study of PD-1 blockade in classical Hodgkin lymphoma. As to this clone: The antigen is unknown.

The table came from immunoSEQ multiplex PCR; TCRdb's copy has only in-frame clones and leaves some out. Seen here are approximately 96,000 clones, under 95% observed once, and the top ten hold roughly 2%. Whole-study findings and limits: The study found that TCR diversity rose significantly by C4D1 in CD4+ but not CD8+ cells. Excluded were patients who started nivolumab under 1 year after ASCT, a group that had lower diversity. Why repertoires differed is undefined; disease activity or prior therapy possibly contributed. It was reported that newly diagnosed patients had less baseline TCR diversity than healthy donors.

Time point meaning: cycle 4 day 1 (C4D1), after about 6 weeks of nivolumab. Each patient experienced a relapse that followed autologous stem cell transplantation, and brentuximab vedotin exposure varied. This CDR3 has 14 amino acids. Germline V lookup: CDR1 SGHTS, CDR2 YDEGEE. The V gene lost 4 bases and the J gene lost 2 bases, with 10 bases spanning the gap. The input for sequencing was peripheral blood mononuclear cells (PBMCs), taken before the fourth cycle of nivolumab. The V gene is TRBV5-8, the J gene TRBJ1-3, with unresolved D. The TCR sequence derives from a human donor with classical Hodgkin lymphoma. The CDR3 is CASSIVVAGNTIYF. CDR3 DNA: TGTGCCAGCAGCATAGTAGTAGCTGGAAACACCATATATTTT.